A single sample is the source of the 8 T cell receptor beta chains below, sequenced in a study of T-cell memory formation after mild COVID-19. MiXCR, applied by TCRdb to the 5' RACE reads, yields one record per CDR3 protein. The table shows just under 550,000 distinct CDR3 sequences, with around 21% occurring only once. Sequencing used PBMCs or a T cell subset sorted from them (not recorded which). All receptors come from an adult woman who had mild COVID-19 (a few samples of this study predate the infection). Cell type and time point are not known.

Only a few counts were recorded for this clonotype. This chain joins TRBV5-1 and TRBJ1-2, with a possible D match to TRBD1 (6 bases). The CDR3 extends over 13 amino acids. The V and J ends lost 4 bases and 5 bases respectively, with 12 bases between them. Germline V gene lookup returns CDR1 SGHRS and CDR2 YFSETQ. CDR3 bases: TGCGCCAGCAGCCCGGACAGCCGTTATGGCTACACCTTC. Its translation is CASSPDSRYGYTF.

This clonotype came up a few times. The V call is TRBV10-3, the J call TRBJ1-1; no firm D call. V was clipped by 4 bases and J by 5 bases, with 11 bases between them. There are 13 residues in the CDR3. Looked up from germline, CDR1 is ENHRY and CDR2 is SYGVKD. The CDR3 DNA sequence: TGTGCCATCAGTGCGGTTGAGGCTACTGAAGCTTTCTTT. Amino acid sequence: CAISAVEATEAFF.

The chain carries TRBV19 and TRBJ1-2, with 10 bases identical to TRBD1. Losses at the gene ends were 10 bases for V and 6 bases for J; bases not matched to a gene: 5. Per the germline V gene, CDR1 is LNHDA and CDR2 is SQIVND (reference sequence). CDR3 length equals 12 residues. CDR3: CATDRGPDGYTF. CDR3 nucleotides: TGTGCCACCGACAGGGGGCCAGATGGCTACACCTTC. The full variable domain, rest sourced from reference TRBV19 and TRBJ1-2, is DGGITQSPKYLFRKEGQNVTLSCEQNLNHDAMYWYRQDPGQGLRLIYYSQIVNDFQKGDIAEGYSVSREKKESFPLTVTSAQKNPTAFYLCATDRGPDGYTFGSGTRLTVV.

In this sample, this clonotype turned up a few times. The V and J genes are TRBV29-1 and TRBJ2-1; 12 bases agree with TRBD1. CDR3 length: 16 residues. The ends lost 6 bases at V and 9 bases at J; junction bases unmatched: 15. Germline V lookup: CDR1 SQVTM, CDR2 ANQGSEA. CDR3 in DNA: TGCAGCGTCGAGCCACCTCCGGGACAGGGGGCCGGTGAGCAGTTCTTC. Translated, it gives CSVEPPPGQGAGEQFF.

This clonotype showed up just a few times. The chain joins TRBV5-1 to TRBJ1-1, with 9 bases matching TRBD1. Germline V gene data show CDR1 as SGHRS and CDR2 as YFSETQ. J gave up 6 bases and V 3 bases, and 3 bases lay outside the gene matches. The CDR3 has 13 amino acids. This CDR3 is CASSSDRGAEAFF. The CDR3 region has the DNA TGCGCCAGCAGCTCGGACAGGGGCGCTGAAGCTTTCTTT.

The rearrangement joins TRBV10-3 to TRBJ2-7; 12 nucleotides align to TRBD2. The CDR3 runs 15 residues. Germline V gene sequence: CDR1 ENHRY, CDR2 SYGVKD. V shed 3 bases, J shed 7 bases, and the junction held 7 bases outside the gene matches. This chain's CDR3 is CAISDPSGRAGEQYF. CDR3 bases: TGTGCCATCAGTGACCCTAGCGGGAGGGCTGGGGAGCAGTACTTC.

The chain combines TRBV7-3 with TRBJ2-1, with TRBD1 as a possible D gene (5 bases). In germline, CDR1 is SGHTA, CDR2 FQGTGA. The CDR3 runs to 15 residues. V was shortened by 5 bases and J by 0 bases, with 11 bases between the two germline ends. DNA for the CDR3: TGTGCCAGCAGCACGACAGCTAGCTCCTACAATGAGCAGTTCTTC. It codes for CASSTTASSYNEQFF.

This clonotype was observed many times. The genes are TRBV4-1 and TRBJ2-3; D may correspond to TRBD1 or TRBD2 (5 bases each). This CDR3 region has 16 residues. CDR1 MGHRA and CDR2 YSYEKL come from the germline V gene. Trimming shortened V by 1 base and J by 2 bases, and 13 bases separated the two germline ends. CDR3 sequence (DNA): TGCGCCAGCAGCCAAGTTGCGGCAGGGACCACAGATACGCAGTATTTT. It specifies CASSQVAAGTTDTQYF.